This T cell receptor beta chain is from a study of T and B cells in COVID-19 patients (dated by TCRdb to the early 2020s). Some background on the complete study: Using TRB and IGH repertoire sequencing of peripheral blood, the study characterized adaptive immunity in COVID-19 patients who had active infection or had recovered. The recovered cohort included around 18 patients who contributed 20 to 25 samples, and most of those patients had mild to moderate COVID-19 that was managed on an outpatient basis. The recovered cohort had a median age of about 34 years, compared with around 65 years in the active-infection cohort. Of the roughly 18 patients in the active-infection cohort, 12 to 13 were critically ill and needed mechanical ventilation or ECMO. Of the roughly 20 patients in the active-infection cohort, some 17 had comorbidities associated with unfavorable COVID-19 outcome. The repository of TCR and BCR sequences included around 71 time points from about 40 patients, and more than 7 million TCR sequences were analysed. A couple of patients were included in both the recovered and active cohorts because samples were available from active disease and after recovery. An age-matched reference group of fewer than 45 healthy donors negative for COVID-19 antibodies was used as the comparison for repertoire analyses. As many as 9 follow-up blood samples were taken per patient, and some of the samples covered different disease stages within the same individual. Study-wide findings and limitations: In active COVID-19, TRB repertoires were highly clonal, while at recovery, diversity and richness increased above the levels seen in healthy donors. The cohort was considered too small to assess HLA contributions to COVID-19 susceptibility or severity. Specific T cell subsets (CD4+/Treg/CD8+) and sorted SARS-CoV-2-responsive or tetramer+ T cells had not yet been sequenced, and the corresponding sequencing experiments were ongoing. The reported TCR clusters were said to need prospective validation before any clinical use. Few blood samples were available from mildly ill patients while symptoms were present, and early samples from severe cases were likewise scarce. In patients with COVID-19, the usage of TRBV/TRBJ genes was reported to be strongly skewed. A total of 2,000 to 2,500 TCR clusters were exclusive to the recovered cohort, and 25 to 40 of those clusters were low-pGen clusters.

For this chain, trimming is 2 bases at the V end and 6 bases at the J end, and the number of junction bases without a gene match is 3. The CDR3 covers 15 residues, taking in both the cysteine and the phenylalanine. Left in the record is the CDR3 DNA by itself, 45 bases read in frame from the first base. This clonotype counts as medium-sized (0.01 to 0.1%). Its antigen target is currently unknown. No much larger clone exists at a distance of one base, and base qualities are not known. TRB repertoires were amplified from roughly 250-500 ng of genomic DNA extracted from blood. Sequencer: Illumina MiSeq. Multiplex PCR with BIOMED2 TRB-A/B primer pools was used to amplify the TRB rearrangements. Illumina-compatible adapters and 7-nucleotide sample barcodes were added to the amplicons in two consecutive PCRs. Phusion HS II polymerase was used for all library PCRs. Amplicons were purified from gel with the NucleoSpin Gel and PCR Clean-up kit, quantified on Qubit, and pooled at 3 to 5 nM. The quality of the amplicon pool was checked on an Agilent 2100 Bioanalyzer prior to Illumina next-generation sequencing. From the authors' description of their analysis: TRB rearrangements were annotated with MiXCR 3.0.8 using the default MiXCR reference library. Non-productive reads and sequences with fewer than 2 reads were removed, and every unique CDR3 nucleotide sequence was treated as one clone. Clonality, diversity, richness and V-J gene usage were computed in R 3.5.1. GLIPH2 was used to cluster TCRs by CDR3 similarity, and OLGA was used to calculate generation probabilities. Only GLIPH2 clusters with at least four unique TCR clonotypes present in at least three individuals were retained. TCRdb reanalyzed the raw reads on its own, using fastp at Q25 for trimming and MiXCR for clone calling, and kept in-frame beta chains. Rows are combined by CDR3 protein, so each entry shows the most common genes and DNA. The V and J calls here are based on TCRdb, not the publication. Counted in this sample were 4,000 to 5,500 distinct CDR3 sequences; around a fifth of them appeared once. The biggest ten clones account for over 10% of the sample.

This clonotype was obtained from a human donor with active COVID-19. The sequencing sample was made of blood. The chain was built from TRBV12-3 or TRBV12-4 and TRBJ2-2, with 10 bases aligning to TRBD2. In nucleotide form, the sequence is TGTGCCAGCAGTTTATTGCTAGCGGGAGCCGGGGAGCTGTTTTTT. The encoded protein is CASSLLLAGAGELFF.